The 21 T cell receptor beta chains below were found in one sample sequenced in a study of read filtering for tumor transcriptome and immune sequencing. From around 0.4 ug of RNA, a library with molecular barcoded alpha/delta and beta/gamma adaptors was made. TCRdb re-called the reads with MiXCR, one entry per CDR3 protein. The profile shows around 130,000 distinct CDR3 sequences, over 10% of them singletons. Sequencing used a population of CD138-negative cells sorted from bone marrow. The receptors stem from a donor over 35 with multiple myeloma.

This clonotype has at least ten counts. The V gene is TRBV28, the J gene TRBJ1-2; D perhaps matches TRBD1 (5 bases). V gave up 8 bases and J gave up 6 bases, with 16 bases separating them. The CDR3 runs 13 residues. Germline V gene lookup returns CDR1 MDHEN and CDR2 SYDVKM. This CDR3 is CASFPGGADGYTF. The DNA of the CDR3 is TGTGCCAGCTTCCCTGGAGGGGCGGATGGCTACACCTTC.

This clonotype was recorded many times. The rearrangement uses TRBV5-4 and TRBJ2-5; a possible D gene is TRBD1 (5 bases). This CDR3 spans 14 amino acids. Trimming shortened V by 0 bases and J by 5 bases, and 11 bases separated the two germline ends. The germline V gene encodes CDR1 SGHNT and CDR2 YYREEE (reference sequence). CDR3 bases: TGTGCCAGCAGCTTGGTTGGGGCCGGTGAGACCCAGTACTTC. Translated, it gives CASSLVGAGETQYF. The full variable domain, with the rest looked up from reference TRBV5-4 and TRBJ2-5, is ETGVTQSPTHLIKTRGQQVTLRCSSQSGHNTVSWYQQALGQGPQFIFQYYREEENGRGNFPPRFSGLQFPNYSSELNVNALELDDSALYLCASSLVGAGETQYFGPGTRLLVL.

V and J are TRBV12-3 or TRBV12-4 and TRBJ1-1, with TRBD1 identical over 7 bases. V lost 5 bases, J lost 10 bases, and 13 bases stayed unmatched. This CDR3 has 14 amino acids. The CDR3 spells CASSPRDSLGSAFF. CDR3 DNA: TGTGCCAGCAGTCCCCGGGACAGTTTAGGCTCAGCTTTCTTT.

This clonotype showed up many times. The gene calls are TRBV6-5 and TRBJ1-1, with 8 bases lining up with TRBD1. The CDR3 covers 15 residues. The junction had 7 bases not matched to a gene; V was cut back by 4 bases and J by 3 bases. Germline V lookup: CDR1 MNHEY, CDR2 SVGAGI. The CDR3 reads CASSSRGRRYTEAFF. In DNA, the CDR3 is TGTGCCAGCAGTTCCAGGGGGCGTAGGTACACTGAAGCTTTCTTT.

This clonotype has a count of ten or more. This rearrangement joins TRBV5-1 to TRBJ2-3, with 12 bases identical to TRBD2. The trim removed 4 bases at V and 5 bases at J, leaving 5 bases unmatched. This CDR3 is built from 15 residues. Germline V gene lookup returns CDR1 SGHRS and CDR2 YFSETQ. CDR3 loop: CASSNGLAGLDTQYF. The CDR3 coding sequence is TGCGCCAGCAGCAACGGACTAGCGGGGTTAGATACGCAGTATTTT.

In this sample, this clonotype turned up many times. The V call is TRBV7-6, the J call TRBJ2-7; D is perhaps TRBD1 or TRBD2 (5 bases each). The length of the CDR3 is 13 residues. V was cut by 6 bases and J by 1 base, with 10 bases left in between. The V gene's germline CDR1 is SGHVS and CDR2 FNYEAQ. The CDR3 DNA reads as TGTGCCAGCAGTGGGACCAATTCCTACGAGCAGTACTTC. Translating gives CASSGTNSYEQYF.

With regard to this clonotype: Being one base from a much bigger clone, this may be a read error. V usage is TRBV27 and J usage is TRBJ2-3, with 10 bases lining up with TRBD1. CDR1 and CDR2 from the germline V gene are MNHEY and SMNVEV (reference sequence). J gave up 8 bases and V 2 bases, and 10 bases lay outside the gene matches. The CDR3 covers 16 residues. In DNA, the CDR3 is TGTGCCAGCAGTTTACGCGGACAGGGGGAATTCATTACGCAGTATTTT. Protein sequence: CASSLRGQGEFITQYF.

Of note for this clonotype: With a much larger clone just one base away, this may be a read error. The V call is TRBV29-1, the J call TRBJ1-1; tentative D call: TRBD1 (5 bases). CDR1 SQVTM and CDR2 ANQGSEA come from the germline V gene. CDR3 length: 14 amino acids. The CDR3 DNA reads as TGCAGCGTTGAATTCCCAGGGAGGCGTACTGTAGCTTTCTTT. Its translation is CSVEFPGRRTVAFF. Combining the CDR3 with reference TRBV29-1 and TRBJ1-1 gives the whole variable domain SAVISQKPSRDICQRGTSLTIQCQVDSQVTMMFWYRQQPGQSLTLIATANQGSEATYESGFVIDKFPISRPNLTFSTLTVSNMSPEDSSIYLCSVEFPGRRTVAFFGQGTRLTVV.

This clonotype has only a few counts. A read error may explain this, as a much larger clone is one base away. V usage is TRBV7-9 and J usage is TRBJ2-1; D is perhaps TRBD2 (5 bases). The germline CDR1 and CDR2 sequences are SEHNR and FQNEAQ (reference sequence). The CDR3 sequence is 14 residues long. CDR3 sequence (DNA): TGTGCCAGCAGCACCGGACTCCTCCCTAATGGGCAGTTCTTC. Translation gives CASSTGLLPNGQFF.

Many counts were recorded for this clonotype. This sequence joins TRBV11-3 and TRBJ2-1; 9 positions match TRBD2. The germline V gene encodes CDR1 SGHNT and CDR2 YENEEA. The CDR3 consists of 14 residues. Unmatched junction bases numbered 6, after V lost 8 bases and J lost 4 bases. CDR3 DNA: TGTGCCAGCTCCCCGGGACTAGCATACAATGAGCAGTTCTTC. It encodes CASSPGLAYNEQFF.

This clonotype showed up many times. The chain carries TRBV2 and TRBJ2-1, with a tentative D call TRBD2 (7 bases). CDR3 length: 15 residues. Germline CDR1 and CDR2: SNHLY and FYNNEI. Trimming took 2 bases from V and 4 from J, leaving 12 bases between them. CDR3 sequence reads: CASSERGGGYNEQFF. The CDR3 DNA reads as TGTGCCAGCAGTGAAAGGGGAGGGGGATACAATGAGCAGTTCTTC.

This clonotype was detected only a few times. With a much larger clone just one base away, this may be a read error. The chain joins TRBV29-1 to TRBJ1-4; tentative D call: TRBD1 (5 bases). In germline, CDR1 is SQVTM, CDR2 ANQGSEA. The CDR3 consists of 13 residues. The DNA of the CDR3 is TGCAGCGTTGAAGCGCAGGGTGGTGAAAGACTGTTTTTT. Translated: CSVEAQGGERLFF.

This clonotype has a count of ten or more. The chain recombines TRBV12-3 or TRBV12-4 with TRBJ2-5; no reliable D call. The CDR3 runs to 12 residues. Trimming took 6 bases from V and 5 from J, leaving 10 bases between them. CDR3 nucleotide sequence: TGTGCCAGCAGCCTAGGTGCTGAGACCCAGTACTTC. This gives the protein CASSLGAETQYF.

The table lists this clonotype with many counts. The chain joins TRBV5-1 to TRBJ2-1; 12 nucleotides agree with TRBD2. V shed 0 bases, J shed 9 bases, and the junction held 4 bases outside the gene matches. CDR1 and CDR2 from the germline V gene are SGHRS and YFSETQ. CDR3 length: 15 residues. As DNA, the CDR3 is TGCGCCAGCAGCTTGGAACTAGCGGGGGGAACTGAGCAGTTCTTC. This translates into CASSLELAGGTEQFF. The full variable domain, completed using reference TRBV5-1 and TRBJ2-1, is KAGVTQTPRYLIKTRGQQVTLSCSPISGHRSVSWYQQTPGQGLQFLFEYFSETQRNKGNFPGRFSGRQFSNSRSEMNVSTLELGDSALYLCASSLELAGGTEQFFGPGTRLTVL.

This clonotype was counted at least ten times. This chain uses TRBV20-1 with TRBJ2-1, with D maybe TRBD1 (5 bases). The germline V gene has CDR1 DFQATT and CDR2 SNEGSKA (reference sequence). The CDR3 is 11 amino acids. Trimming removed 5 bases from V and 7 bases from J, with 9 bases in between. CDR3 loop: CSAARGNEQFF. The CDR3 DNA follows: TGCAGTGCTGCAAGGGGTAATGAGCAGTTCTTC.

This clonotype showed up many times. V and J are TRBV7-9 and TRBJ1-2, with D perhaps TRBD1 (5 bases). The V end lost 3 bases, the J end lost 7 bases, and 15 bases lay between the germline ends. The CDR3 has 14 amino acids. CDR1 is SEHNR, CDR2 FQNEAQ, per germline (reference sequence). The DNA of the CDR3 is TGTGCCAGCAGCTTTTCGAGGGAGGGACGTGGCTACACCTTC. Translated, it gives CASSFSREGRGYTF.

Concerning this clonotype itself: Possible read error: a much larger clone is one base away. This sequence joins TRBV7-2 and TRBJ2-1, with TRBD2 identical over 9 bases. CDR1 and CDR2 (germline): SGHTA, FQGNSA. The CDR3 contains 12 residues. The DNA for the CDR3 is TGTGCCGGCAGCTTAGCGGGAGTTGAGCAGTTCTTC. This encodes CAGSLAGVEQFF.

In its sample, this clonotype was seen many times. This rearrangement joins TRBV19 to TRBJ2-4, with D maybe TRBD1 (6 bases). CDR3 size: 14 residues. The germline gives CDR1 LNHDA, CDR2 SQIVND (reference sequence). V lost 4 bases to trimming and J lost 7 bases, with 14 bases between them. Here the CDR3 DNA reads TGTGCCAGTAGTAAAGGGGGTCCGGGTAACATTCAGTACTTC. Translating it yields CASSKGGPGNIQYF.

Many counts were recorded for this clonotype. This chain connects TRBV28 to TRBJ2-3; 11 nucleotides match TRBD1. This CDR3 is built from 17 residues. V shed 5 bases, J shed 2 bases, and the junction held 9 bases outside the gene matches. The germline V gene has CDR1 MDHEN and CDR2 SYDVKM. The chain's CDR3 is CASSIGTGGLNTDTQYF. The CDR3 DNA reads TGTGCCAGCAGTATAGGGACAGGGGGACTAAACACAGATACGCAGTATTTT.

Concerning this clonotype: A read error may explain this, as a much larger clone is one base away. The chain employs TRBV29-1 and TRBJ2-1; the D is unclear. The germline CDR1 and CDR2 sequences are SQVTM and ANQGSEA. The CDR3 sequence is 11 residues long. The CDR3 DNA reads TGCAGCGTTGGTCTCTACGATGAGCAGTTCTTC. Protein sequence: CSVGLYDEQFF.

This clonotype was observed a handful of times. This chain joins TRBV29-1 and TRBJ2-5; 9 bases are shared with TRBD1. Per germline, CDR1 SQVTM and CDR2 ANQGSEA. V shed 7 bases, J shed 4 bases, and the junction held 13 bases outside the gene matches. This CDR3 comprises 15 residues. CDR3 DNA: TGCAGCGAACGATCGGGACAGGGTGGGGGAGAGACCCAGTACTTC. The encoded protein is CSERSGQGGGETQYF.